In its sample, the clone carrying this TCR beta chain was seen once. Assay used: immunoSEQ multiplex PCR; TCRdb lists only in-frame clones, some missing. The profile shows about 75,000 clones, roughly 94% of them singletons. The source of the sample is a study of T cell changes during pregnancy in multiple sclerosis. This sequence was found in a female donor with multiple sclerosis, enrolled in a pregnancy study. Specimen: CD4+ T cells from peripheral blood mononuclear cells, collected after pregnancy.

The CDR3 DNA reads TGTGCCACCCACTCCCTCGACAGCGAGAAGCAGTTCTTC. This translates into CATHSLDSEKQFF. J is TRBJ2-1 and V is TRBV28; D perhaps matches TRBD1 (5 bases). CDR1 and CDR2 from the germline V gene are MDHEN and SYDVKM. V lost 10 bases to trimming and J lost 11 bases, with 21 bases between them. The CDR3 sequence is 13 residues long.